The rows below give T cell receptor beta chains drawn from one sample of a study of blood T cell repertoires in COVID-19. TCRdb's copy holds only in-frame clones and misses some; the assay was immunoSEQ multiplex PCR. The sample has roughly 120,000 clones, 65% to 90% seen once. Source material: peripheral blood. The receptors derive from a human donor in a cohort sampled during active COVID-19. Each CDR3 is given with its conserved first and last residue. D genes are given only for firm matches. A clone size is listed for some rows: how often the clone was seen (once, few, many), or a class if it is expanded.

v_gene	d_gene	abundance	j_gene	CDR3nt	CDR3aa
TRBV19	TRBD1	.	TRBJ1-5	TGTGCCAGTACCGGGACAGGGGTCTATACCCAGCATTTT	CASTGTGVYTQHF
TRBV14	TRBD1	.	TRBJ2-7	TGTGCCAGCAGCCCATTCGGGACAGGGGACTACGAGCAGTACTTC	CASSPFGTGDYEQYF
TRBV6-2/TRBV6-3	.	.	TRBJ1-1	TGTGCCAGCAGTTACATTCGGTCGGCGGAGAACACTGAAGCTTTCTTT	CASSYIRSAENTEAFF
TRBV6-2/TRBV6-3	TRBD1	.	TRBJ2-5	TGTGCCAGCCGCCCGGAAAGACAGGGAGAGACCCAGTACTTC	CASRPERQGETQYF
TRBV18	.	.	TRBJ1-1	TGTGCCAGCTTTACAGGGAACACTGAAGCTTTCTTT	CASFTGNTEAFF
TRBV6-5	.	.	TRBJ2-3	TGTGCCAGCAGTTACCGCGAAGGGGCAGATACGCAGTATTTT	CASSYREGADTQYF
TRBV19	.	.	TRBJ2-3	TGTGCCAGTAGTATGAGCCGGGTTGAAGATACGCAGTATTTT	CASSMSRVEDTQYF
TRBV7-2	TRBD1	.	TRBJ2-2	TGTGCCAGCAGCTACGCCGGGACAGGGGGAACCGGGGAGCTGTTTTTT	CASSYAGTGGTGELFF
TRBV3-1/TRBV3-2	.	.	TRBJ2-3	TGTGCCAGCAGTACCGGGGGTAGGAGGGCAGATACGCAGTATTTT	CASSTGGRRADTQYF
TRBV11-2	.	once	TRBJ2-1	TGTGCCAGCAGCTTAGATCTAGTCATGAATGAGCAGTTCTTC	CASSLDLVMNEQFF
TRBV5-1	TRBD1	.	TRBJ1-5	TGCGCCAGCAGCCAGGGGACAGGGGGCAATCAGCCCCAGCATTTT	CASSQGTGGNQPQHF
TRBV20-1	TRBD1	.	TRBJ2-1	TGCAGTGCTAGTCCCTGGACAGGGGTGTCCTACAATGAGCAGTTCTTC	CSASPWTGVSYNEQFF
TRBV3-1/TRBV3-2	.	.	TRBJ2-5	TGTGCCAGCAGCTCCCACGGGGAGACCCAGTACTTC	CASSSHGETQYF
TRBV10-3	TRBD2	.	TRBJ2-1	TGTGCCATCAGTAGAGGGACTAGCGAGGGCGATGAGCAGTTCTTC	CAISRGTSEGDEQFF
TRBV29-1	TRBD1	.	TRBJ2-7	TGCAGCGTTCGAGGACAGGGGGCCTACGAGCAGTACTTC	CSVRGQGAYEQYF
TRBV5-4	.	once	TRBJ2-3	TGTGCCAGCAGCTCCGGTGGTCACACAGATACGCAGTATTTT	CASSSGGHTDTQYF
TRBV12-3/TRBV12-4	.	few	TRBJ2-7	TGTGCCAGCAGTTTAAGGCAGGGCTACGAGCAGTACTTC	CASSLRQGYEQYF
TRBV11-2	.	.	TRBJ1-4	TGTGCCAGCAGCCCCGGAAGACAGGCGGCTCCGAAAAAACTGTTTTTT	CASSPGRQAAPKKLFF
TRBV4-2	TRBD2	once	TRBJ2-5	TGTGCCAGCAGCCAAGGGGGAGCGGGAAAAGAGACCCAGTACTTC	CASSQGGAGKETQYF
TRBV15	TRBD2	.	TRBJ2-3	TGTGCCACCAGCAGAGATCTGGCGGGGGGGGCGGGAGATACGCAGTATTTT	CATSRDLAGGAGDTQYF
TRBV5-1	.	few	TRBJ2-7	TGCGCCAGCAGCCCGGTTGGGGGGACCTACGAGCAGTACTTC	CASSPVGGTYEQYF
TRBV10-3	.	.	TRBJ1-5	TGTGCCATCAGTGAGTCCGGGAATCAGCCCCAGCATTTT	CAISESGNQPQHF
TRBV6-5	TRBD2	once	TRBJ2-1	TGTGCCAGCGGTACTAGCGGGGGGGCAAATGAGCAGTTCTTC	CASGTSGGANEQFF
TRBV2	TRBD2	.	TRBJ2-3	TGTGCCAGCAGTGAATCCGCCGGGACACTGGGACTAGCGGGGGTGGCAGATACGCAGTATTTT	CASSESAGTLGLAGVADTQYF
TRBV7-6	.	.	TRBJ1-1	TGTGCCAGCAGCTTAACGGGGGTTGCGGAAGCTTTCTTT	CASSLTGVAEAFF
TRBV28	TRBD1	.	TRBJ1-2	TGTGCCAGCAGGACGACAGGGGATGGTGGCTACACCTTC	CASRTTGDGGYTF
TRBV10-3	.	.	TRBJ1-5	TGTGCCATCAGTGGGGGCGGGGGATCCAGCAATCAGCCCCAGCATTTT	CAISGGGGSSNQPQHF
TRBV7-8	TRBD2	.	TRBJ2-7	TGTGCCAGCAGCGCGGGACTAGCGGACTTCTACGAGCAGTACTTC	CASSAGLADFYEQYF
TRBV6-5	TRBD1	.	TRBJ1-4	TGTGCCAGCAGTCCCCAAGGCCAGGGGGGTGAAAAACTGTTTTTT	CASSPQGQGGEKLFF
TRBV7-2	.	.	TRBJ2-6	TGTGCCAGCAGCTTCTCCCTTGGGGCCAACGTCCTGACTTTC	CASSFSLGANVLTF
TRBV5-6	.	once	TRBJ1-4	TGTGCCAGCAGCTTGGACGGACCGGGCGAGGGACTGTTTTTT	CASSLDGPGEGLFF
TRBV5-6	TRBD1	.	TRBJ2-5	TGTGCCAGCAGCTTGGTCGCCGGGACAGGCCAAGAGACCCAGTACTTC	CASSLVAGTGQETQYF
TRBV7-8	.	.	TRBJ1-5	TGTGCCAGCAGCTTAGAGGCGGACAGCCGGAATCAGCCCCAGCATTTT	CASSLEADSRNQPQHF
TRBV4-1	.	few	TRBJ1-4	TGCGCCAGCAGCCCGCTAGCCCCCATGTTCAATGAAAAACTGTTTTTT	CASSPLAPMFNEKLFF
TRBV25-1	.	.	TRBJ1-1	TGTGCCAGCAGTGAAGGCGGTGAAGCTTTCTTT	CASSEGGEAFF
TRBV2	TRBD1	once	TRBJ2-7	TGTGCCAGCAGTGTCGAGACAGGGATTTACGAGCAGTACTTC	CASSVETGIYEQYF
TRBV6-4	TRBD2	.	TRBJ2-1	TGTGCCAGCAGTGATCGACTAGCGGGGGGGCTCAATGAGCAGTTCTTC	CASSDRLAGGLNEQFF
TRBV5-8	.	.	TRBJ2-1	TGTGCCAGCAGCTTGTTTCAGGGGACGGCCTACAATGAGCAGTTCTTC	CASSLFQGTAYNEQFF
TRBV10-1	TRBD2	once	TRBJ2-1	TGCGCCAGCAGTGAGTCGACTAGCGGGAGCTCCTACAATGAGCAGTTCTTC	CASSESTSGSSYNEQFF
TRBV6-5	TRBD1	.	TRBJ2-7	TGTGCCAGCAGTTACCGGGACAGGGGTTACGAGCAGTACTTC	CASSYRDRGYEQYF
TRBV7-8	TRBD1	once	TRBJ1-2	TGTGCCAGCAGCATCTACAGGGGGCGCGTGGGTTCTTATGGCTACACCTTC	CASSIYRGRVGSYGYTF
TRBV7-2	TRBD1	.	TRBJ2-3	TGTGCCAGCAGCCCGGGACAGAGCACAGATACGCAGTATTTT	CASSPGQSTDTQYF